Listed below are T cell receptor beta chains from one sample, sequenced in a study of shared clonotypes between healthy human individuals. Only in-frame clones appear in the TCRdb table, and some are missing; sequencing was by immunoSEQ multiplex PCR. Among roughly 2.2 million clones listed, roughly 92% were seen once. Sample: naive CD4+ T cells from PBMCs. These receptors all stem from a man aged 18 to 35 in good health. Some clones in this sample may be carry-over from other donors' samples. Both conserved end residues are part of each CDR3. The D gene is left open where the match is weak. Size is omitted from some rows. Given values are once, few, many or a class for expanded clones.

v_call	j_call	clone_size	d_call	cdr3_aa	cdr3_nt
TRBV5-1	TRBJ2-2	NA	TRBD1	CASSPRQGTNTGELFF	TGCGCCAGCAGCCCCCGACAGGGGACGAACACCGGGGAGCTGTTTTTT
TRBV5-1	TRBJ2-2	NA	NA	CASSLDRTVNTGELFF	TGCGCCAGCAGCTTGGATCGGACGGTGAACACCGGGGAGCTGTTTTTT
TRBV5-4	TRBJ1-1	NA	TRBD1	CASSYRGLGPDGAFF	TGTGCCAGCAGCTACAGGGGGCTAGGACCGGATGGAGCTTTCTTT
TRBV7-9	TRBJ2-5	NA	TRBD1	CASSLGTDQETQYF	TGTGCCAGCAGCCTAGGGACAGATCAAGAGACCCAGTACTTC
TRBV5-1	TRBJ1-1	NA	NA	CASGTLGGADTEAFF	TGCGCCAGCGGAACCCTGGGGGGCGCTGACACTGAAGCTTTCTTT
TRBV28	TRBJ2-1	NA	NA	CASSFTGASSYNEQFF	TGTGCCAGCAGTTTCACGGGGGCAAGCTCCTACAATGAGCAGTTCTTC
TRBV6-6	TRBJ2-5	NA	NA	CASSRRYQETQYF	TGTGCCAGCAGTCGACGGTACCAAGAGACCCAGTACTTC
TRBV7-2	TRBJ1-2	NA	NA	CASSPRGSGGAGYGYTF	TGTGCCAGCAGCCCGCGGGGCAGCGGGGGGGCAGGGTATGGCTACACCTTC
TRBV27	TRBJ1-2	NA	NA	CASRPRTRFYGYTF	TGTGCCAGCAGACCCAGAACACGATTCTATGGCTACACCTTC
TRBV5-4	TRBJ2-7	NA	NA	CASSSPSYEQYF	TGTGCCAGCAGCTCTCCTTCCTACGAGCAGTACTTC
TRBV5-4	TRBJ2-3	NA	TRBD1	CASSQTGGRNTQYF	TGTGCCAGCAGCCAGACAGGGGGGAGGAATACGCAGTATTTT
TRBV7-3	TRBJ2-1	NA	NA	CASSFSRGSYNEQFF	TGTGCCAGCAGCTTCAGCCGGGGCTCCTACAATGAGCAGTTCTTC
TRBV4-1	TRBJ1-4	few	NA	CASSQAPLNEKLFF	TGCGCCAGCAGCCAAGCTCCCCTTAATGAAAAACTGTTTTTT
TRBV7-6	TRBJ2-7	NA	NA	CASSPVDGRGQYF	TGTGCCAGCAGCCCGGTCGACGGACGGGGGCAGTACTTC
TRBV7-2	TRBJ2-7	NA	NA	CASSLGGLREQYF	TGTGCCAGCAGCTTGGGGGGTCTAAGGGAGCAGTACTTC
TRBV5-1	TRBJ2-7	NA	NA	CASSRLGEGFYEQYF	TGCGCCAGCAGCCGCCTTGGAGAGGGTTTCTACGAGCAGTACTTC
TRBV6-5	TRBJ2-5	NA	NA	CASSYAETQYF	TGTGCCAGCAGTTACGCCGAGACCCAGTACTTC
TRBV5-1	TRBJ2-3	NA	NA	CASSFRVVSTSLTDTQYF	TGCGCCAGCAGCTTCCGGGTAGTCAGTACCAGCCTCACAGATACGCAGTATTTT
TRBV5-4	TRBJ2-7	NA	NA	CASSRVGISYEQYF	TGTGCCAGCAGCCGGGTAGGGATCTCCTACGAGCAGTACTTC
TRBV9	TRBJ2-5	NA	NA	CASSGGGRRYQETQYF	TGTGCCAGCAGCGGCGGCGGCAGGAGATACCAAGAGACCCAGTACTTC
TRBV29-1	TRBJ2-1	NA	TRBD2	CSAERTSGYNEQFF	TGCAGCGCGGAACGGACTAGCGGATACAATGAGCAGTTCTTC
TRBV5-1	TRBJ1-2	NA	NA	CASSLGEEIPIYGYTF	TGCGCCAGCAGCTTGGGGGAGGAGATCCCTATCTATGGCTACACCTTC
TRBV5-1	TRBJ2-1	NA	NA	CASSLAGTAVREQFF	TGCGCCAGCAGCCTAGCCGGGACCGCGGTAAGGGAGCAGTTCTTC
TRBV7-3	TRBJ2-1	NA	TRBD2	CASSSHFASGRAHYNEQFF	TGTGCCAGCAGCTCCCACTTCGCTAGCGGGAGGGCCCACTACAATGAGCAGTTCTTC
TRBV7-9	TRBJ2-3	NA	NA	CASRPNFRVLTDTQYF	TGTGCCAGCAGACCTAACTTCAGGGTCCTCACAGATACGCAGTATTTT
TRBV28	TRBJ1-4	once	NA	CASSQGGHEKLFF	TGTGCCAGCAGTCAAGGGGGGCATGAAAAACTGTTTTTT
TRBV5-1	TRBJ2-5	once	TRBD2	CASRVAGGGQETQYF	TGCGCGAGCAGAGTGGCGGGAGGGGGCCAAGAGACCCAGTACTTC
TRBV10-3	TRBJ1-1	NA	NA	CAISDPGLNTEAFF	TGTGCCATCAGTGACCCGGGCCTTAACACTGAAGCTTTCTTT
TRBV5-1	TRBJ2-7	NA	TRBD2	CASRGLAGVYEQYF	TGCGCCAGCAGGGGACTAGCGGGAGTCTACGAGCAGTACTTC
TRBV30	TRBJ2-1	NA	NA	CAWGPNGVYNEQFF	TGTGCCTGGGGGCCGAATGGCGTCTACAATGAGCAGTTCTTC
TRBV7-2	TRBJ2-7	NA	NA	CASSLGTLYEQYF	TGTGCCAGCAGCTTAGGGACTCTCTACGAGCAGTACTTC
TRBV11-2	TRBJ2-1	NA	TRBD2	CASSLGGPSSGRDNEQFF	TGTGCCAGCAGCTTAGGAGGTCCGTCTAGCGGGAGGGACAATGAGCAGTTCTTC
TRBV13	TRBJ1-5	NA	NA	CASSQARQPQHF	TGTGCCAGCTCCCAGGCACGTCAGCCCCAGCATTTT
TRBV10-3	TRBJ2-3	NA	NA	CAISDSPSADTQYF	TGTGCCATCAGTGATAGCCCCTCGGCAGATACGCAGTATTTT
TRBV7-2	TRBJ2-2	NA	NA	CASRTVANTGELFF	TGTGCCAGCCGGACAGTAGCGAACACCGGGGAGCTGTTTTTT
TRBV11-2	TRBJ1-2	NA	NA	CASSLAGTAFGGYTF	TGTGCCAGCAGCTTAGCCGGGACCGCCTTCGGGGGCTACACCTTC
TRBV28	TRBJ1-3	few	NA	CASTSPSGVYF	TGTGCCAGCACTTCCCCATCGGGGGTATATTTT
TRBV5-8	TRBJ2-3	NA	NA	CASSLRGLQLTDTQYF	TGTGCCAGCAGCCTCCGGGGACTCCAACTCACAGATACGCAGTATTTT
TRBV19	TRBJ2-7	once	TRBD1	CASTQGARPYEQYF	TGTGCCAGCACACAGGGGGCAAGACCCTACGAGCAGTACTTC
TRBV27	TRBJ2-2	NA	TRBD1	CASSLGQASRFSGELFF	TGTGCCAGCAGTTTAGGACAGGCGAGTCGTTTTTCCGGGGAGCTGTTTTTT